Listed below are T cell receptor beta chains from one sample, sequenced in a study of response to subunit inactivated influenza vaccine. TCRdb called the RT-PCR reads again in MiXCR, with one record for every CDR3 protein. The sample lists some 550,000 distinct CDR3 sequences, approximately 22% seen once, with roughly 2.8% in the top ten. These same records also appear under a second study, on T cells expressing NK-cell markers.

Sequencing used CD4+ T cells sorted from PBMCs, obtained 11 to 12 days after vaccination. Receptor source: a man aged 45-65 years who received an inactivated influenza vaccine. The CDR3 runs from the conserved cysteine through the conserved F or W. D genes are given only for firm matches. Expanded clones get a size class; other rows say once, few or many, or leave the size out.

d_call	clone_size	v_call	j_call	cdr3_nt	cdr3_aa
NA	few	TRBV15	TRBJ1-5	TGTGCCACCAGCAGAGATTTGAACAGGGAAGGTCAGCCCCAGCATTTT	CATSRDLNREGQPQHF
TRBD1	few	TRBV24-1	TRBJ1-1	TGTGCCACCAGTGATTTGGGGACAGGGGTTAACACTGAAGCTTTCTTT	CATSDLGTGVNTEAFF
NA	many	TRBV3-1	TRBJ1-6	TGTGCCAGCAGCCAAGAAGGGGTTAAGTACTCACCCCTCCACTTT	CASSQEGVKYSPLHF
TRBD1	few	TRBV18	TRBJ1-5	TGTGCCAGCTCAGGGACAGGGAGCAATCAGCCCCAGCATTTT	CASSGTGSNQPQHF
NA	NA	TRBV20-1	TRBJ2-3	TGCAGTGCTAGTCGGGACACCCTTACTAGCACAGATACGCAGTATTTT	CSASRDTLTSTDTQYF
TRBD1	many	TRBV7-2	TRBJ1-4	TGTGCCAGCAGCCCTGGGACAGTAAATGAAAAACTGTTTTTT	CASSPGTVNEKLFF
TRBD1	NA	TRBV12-3/TRBV12-4	TRBJ1-2	TGTGCCAGCAGTTTCGGGGACAGGGGGTGGAGAAGGGGCTACACCTTC	CASSFGDRGWRRGYTF
NA	few	TRBV7-2	TRBJ2-6	TGTGCCAGCAGCTTATGGGCAGGGGCTGGGGCCAACGTCCTGACTTTC	CASSLWAGAGANVLTF
NA	NA	TRBV24-1	TRBJ2-7	TGTGCCACAGGGGATTCCTACGAGCAGTACTTC	CATGDSYEQYF
NA	few	TRBV12-3/TRBV12-4	TRBJ1-1	TGTGCCAGCATCTTTGGACAGCTTAACACTGAAGCTTTCTTT	CASIFGQLNTEAFF
NA	NA	TRBV5-1	TRBJ1-5	TGCGCCAGCAGCTTTTCGGGGGGTGACAATCAGCCCCAGCATTTT	CASSFSGGDNQPQHF
TRBD1	many	TRBV12-3/TRBV12-4	TRBJ1-1	TGTGCCAGCAGTCGACAGGGTAGGACTGAAGCTTTCTTT	CASSRQGRTEAFF
NA	NA	TRBV4-1	TRBJ2-7	TGCGCCAGCAGCCAAGATGGCAAGGGCTACGAGCAGTACTTC	CASSQDGKGYEQYF
TRBD1	few	TRBV29-1	TRBJ2-2	TGCAGCGTTGCCAAGACAGGGACCGGGGAGCTGTTTTTT	CSVAKTGTGELFF
TRBD1	few	TRBV12-3/TRBV12-4	TRBJ1-5	TGTGCCAGCAGCTGGGACAGCCGTCAGCCCCAGCATTTT	CASSWDSRQPQHF
NA	NA	TRBV10-3	TRBJ2-1	TGTGCCATCAGTGTAGGGAACCAAAACAATGAGCAGTTCTTC	CAISVGNQNNEQFF
TRBD1	NA	TRBV28	TRBJ2-2	TGTGCCAGCAGAAGACAGGGGGCTGCCGGGGAGCTGTTTTTT	CASRRQGAAGELFF
NA	few	TRBV6-1	TRBJ1-4	TGTGCCAGCAGCCAGGGTAGCCCTAATGAAAAACTGTTTTTT	CASSQGSPNEKLFF
NA	many	TRBV6-2/TRBV6-3	TRBJ2-7	TGTGCCAGCAGCCCCCGGATGTGGCTGTACTTC	CASSPRMWLYF
NA	NA	TRBV5-1	TRBJ1-6	TGCGCCAGCAGCCAAGTGGGTGAAGGTTCACCCCTCCACTTT	CASSQVGEGSPLHF
TRBD2	NA	TRBV15	TRBJ2-7	TGTGCCACCAGCAGAGATAGGAGCGGGACGTACGAGCAGTACTTC	CATSRDRSGTYEQYF
NA	many	TRBV5-1	TRBJ2-3	TGTGCCAGCAGTCCCCGGGGGGATACGCAGTATTTT	CASSPRGDTQYF
TRBD1	few	TRBV2	TRBJ1-5	TGTGCCAGCAGTACTGACAGGGGGGGTCAGCCCCAGCATTTT	CASSTDRGGQPQHF
NA	few	TRBV4-2	TRBJ1-2	TGTGCCAGCAGCCAAGCTGACATGGGACATGGCTACACCTTC	CASSQADMGHGYTF
NA	few	TRBV20-1	TRBJ2-1	TGCAGTGCCCGACTAGTCGAAAACAATGAGCAGTTCTTC	CSARLVENNEQFF
TRBD1	few	TRBV18	TRBJ1-4	TGTGCCAGCTCATCAGCGGGTTTGCAGGGGGCAACTAATGAAAAACTGTTTTTT	CASSSAGLQGATNEKLFF